The 5 T cell receptor beta chains below all came from one sample that was sequenced in a study of blood T cells in healthy people across ages. Using a J-beta primer mix together with a sample-barcoded 5' primer, a second PCR was run for about 6 to 11 cycles. Using its own MiXCR run on the 5' RACE reads, TCRdb lists one record per CDR3 protein. The table has roughly 700,000 distinct CDR3 sequences, roughly 49% seen once; the top ten hold around 32%. Specimen: blood. All receptors come from a woman aged 55-70 years in good health.

The rearrangement links TRBV7-2 to TRBJ2-5; 11 bases match TRBD2. CDR3 length: 17 amino acids. In germline, CDR1 is SGHTA, CDR2 FQGNSA. Losses at the gene ends were 6 bases for V and 5 bases for J; bases not matched to a gene: 14. The CDR3 DNA is TGTGCCAGCAGTTCAAAGGCCTCTAGCGGGAGGAAGGAGACCCAGTACTTC. Translation gives CASSSKASSGRKETQYF.

The genes are TRBV19 and TRBJ2-7; D remains ambiguous. TRBJ2-4 explains the end of the DNA better; the J call may be wrong. Looked up from germline, CDR1 is LNHDA and CDR2 is SQIVND (reference sequence). The CDR3 has 13 residues. The CDR3 nucleotides are TGTGCCAGTAGTTACCGTCTTTGGGACATTCAGTACTTC. Encoded protein: CASSYRLWDIQYF.

This clonotype was counted between two and nine times. The V call is TRBV3-1, the J call TRBJ2-7; D possibly corresponds to TRBD2 (6 bases). This CDR3 is built from 14 residues. V lost 6 bases to trimming and J lost 6 bases, with 18 bases between them. Germline V gives CDR1 LGHDT, CDR2 YNNKEL (reference sequence). Here the CDR3 DNA reads TGTGCCAGCAGAGGAGGGATGCTCGTTCGCGAGCAGTACTTC. This encodes CASRGGMLVREQYF.

The V and J genes are TRBV6-1 and TRBJ2-3, with TRBD2 matching over 14 bases. This CDR3 comprises 17 residues. Germline loops: CDR1 MNHNS, CDR2 SASEGT. Trimming removed 6 bases from V and 5 bases from J; junction bases left unmatched: 10. CDR3 nucleotide sequence: TGTGCCAGCAGCTGGACTAGCGGGAGGACCAGCGGAGATACGCAGTATTTT. This translates into CASSWTSGRTSGDTQYF.

This clonotype has only a few counts. The rearrangement joins TRBV28 to TRBJ1-2; D remains ambiguous. CDR3 length: 14 residues. Germline V gene data show CDR1 as MDHEN and CDR2 as SYDVKM. V lost 3 bases and J lost 4, with 12 bases in between. The CDR3 region is CASSLRREIYGYTF. The CDR3 region has the DNA TGTGCCAGCAGTTTGAGACGTGAGATCTATGGCTACACCTTC.